Below, 2 T cell receptor beta chains from the same sample are listed, as sequenced in a study of T cell responses to AZD1222 COVID-19 vaccine. Some clones are missing from TCRdb's copy, which holds only in-frame ones; the method was immunoSEQ multiplex PCR. The sample contains about 130,000 clones, around 87% of which appear only once. Sequenced material: peripheral blood, taken on day 0 of AZD1222 vaccination. The origin of the receptors is an adult in good health.

The chain couples TRBV28 to TRBJ2-5; D ambiguous. The CDR3 is 14 amino acids. The germline V and J ends were trimmed by 3 bases and 5 bases, with 13 bases remaining between them. The germline gives CDR1 MDHEN, CDR2 SYDVKM. CDR3 DNA: TGTGCCAGCAGTTTGGACCCCCTGCAGGAGACCCAGTACTTC. Translated, it gives CASSLDPLQETQYF.

CDR3 protein: CASSLRQSTDTQYF. As DNA, the CDR3 is TGTGCCAGCAGCTTACGTCAGTCCACAGATACGCAGTATTTT. V and J are TRBV7-2 and TRBJ2-3; D remains unclear. The V end lost 2 bases, the J end lost 2 bases, and 8 bases lay between the germline ends. The CDR3 is 14 residues long. Germline CDR1 is SGHTA and CDR2 is FQGNSA.